This is a list of T cell receptor beta chains from one sample in a study of blood T cell repertoires in COVID-19. Profiled with immunoSEQ multiplex PCR; TCRdb holds only in-frame clones, not every one. The table includes 250,000 to 300,000 clones, about 86% detected once. The sample comprised PBMCs or T cells enriched from blood (not recorded which). The source is a man in his forties or fifties who had recovered from COVID-19. Both conserved end residues are part of each CDR3. A D gene is named only where the DNA matches it firmly. Size is omitted from some rows. Given values are once, few, many or a class for expanded clones.

d_call j_call v_call clone_size cdr3_length cdr3_aa cdr3_nt
- TRBJ2-5 TRBV7-9 - 14 CASSLYGWEETQYF TGTGCCAGCAGCTTATACGGGTGGGAAGAGACCCAGTACTTC
TRBD2 TRBJ2-7 TRBV7-3 - 14 CASSLTAGSYEQYF TGTGCCAGCAGCTTAACAGCGGGATCCTACGAGCAGTACTTC
TRBD1 TRBJ1-1 TRBV19 - 12 CASNRQGAGAFF TGTGCCAGTAATCGACAGGGGGCTGGAGCTTTCTTT
- TRBJ2-7 TRBV5-4 once 13 CASAWTGTHEQYF TGTGCCAGCGCTTGGACCGGGACACACGAGCAGTACTTC
TRBD2 TRBJ2-7 TRBV3-1/TRBV3-2 - 17 CASSQGPGGQFGYEQYF TGTGCCAGCAGCCAAGGTCCGGGGGGGCAGTTCGGCTACGAGCAGTACTTC
- TRBJ2-5 TRBV11-3 once 15 CASSPDSIGQETQYF TGTGCCAGCAGCCCCGACAGCATCGGCCAAGAGACCCAGTACTTC
- TRBJ2-3 TRBV9 - 13 CASSGGGTDTQYF TGTGCCAGCAGCGGGGGGGGCACAGATACGCAGTATTTT
- TRBJ1-4 TRBV7-2 - 14 CASSYGGLSEKLFF TGTGCCAGCAGCTACGGGGGGCTCAGTGAAAAACTGTTTTTT
- TRBJ2-1 TRBV12-2 - 14 CASRLGTGRCEQFF TGTGCAAGTCGCTTGGGGACAGGTCGATGTGAGCAGTTCTTC
TRBD2 TRBJ2-1 TRBV9 - 15 CASSSATSGGNEQFF TGTGCCAGCAGCTCCGCGACTAGCGGGGGTAATGAGCAGTTCTTC
- TRBJ1-1 TRBV28 - 12 CASLGVRTEAFF TGTGCCTCTCTGGGAGTTCGGACTGAAGCTTTCTTT
TRBD1 TRBJ1-3 TRBV27 - 15 CASSLKGQGSGTIYF TGTGCCAGCAGTTTAAAGGGACAGGGGTCGGGGACCATATATTTT
- TRBJ1-2 TRBV19 few 15 CASSIPPPTAAGYTF TGTGCCAGTAGTATTCCCCCTCCGACAGCAGCTGGCTACACCTTC
- TRBJ1-4 TRBV12-3/TRBV12-4 - 13 CASSTSGFGKLFF TGTGCCAGCAGTACTTCAGGGTTCGGAAAACTGTTTTTT
TRBD2 TRBJ2-1 TRBV15 - 16 CATSRARLAVYNEQFF TGTGCCACCAGCAGAGCGAGACTAGCGGTTTACAATGAGCAGTTCTTC
TRBD1 TRBJ1-3 TRBV5-1 - 15 CASGTGGSSGNTIYF TGCGCCAGCGGAACAGGGGGTTCGTCTGGAAACACCATATATTTT
TRBD1 TRBJ1-4 TRBV5-6 - 15 CASSYPGTGNEKLFF TGTGCCAGCAGTTATCCCGGGACAGGGAATGAAAAACTGTTTTTT
TRBD1 TRBJ2-7 TRBV4-3 few 13 CASSPDRSGEQYF TGCGCCAGCAGCCCGGACAGGAGCGGCGAGCAGTACTTC
- TRBJ2-7 TRBV4-3 - 15 CASSQDGLGFYEQYF TGCGCCAGCAGCCAAGACGGTCTAGGTTTCTACGAGCAGTACTTC
- TRBJ1-4 TRBV7-2 few 15 CASSLGGGTNEKLFF TGTGCCAGCAGCTTAGGCGGGGGCACTAATGAAAAACTGTTTTTT
- TRBJ2-1 TRBV12-3/TRBV12-4 - 13 CASSLAGGNEQFF TGTGCCAGCAGTTTAGCGGGGGGAAATGAGCAGTTCTTC
- TRBJ1-1 TRBV19 many 14 CASRAHRENTEAFF TGTGCCAGTAGGGCACACCGGGAGAACACTGAAGCTTTCTTT
TRBD2 TRBJ2-7 TRBV9 - 15 CASSPLGGGVEEQYF TGTGCCAGCAGCCCCCTAGGCGGGGGGGTGGAGGAGCAGTACTTC
TRBD1 TRBJ1-3 TRBV6-5 - 15 CASSLQGAYGNTIYF TGTGCCAGCAGTCTCCAGGGGGCGTATGGAAACACCATATATTTT
- TRBJ2-2 TRBV28 - 17 CASSLDVGAGRTGELFF TGTGCCAGCAGTTTAGACGTCGGAGCAGGGAGGACCGGGGAGCTGTTTTTT
- TRBJ2-1 TRBV7-8 - 13 CASSLGLNNEQFF TGTGCCAGCAGCTTGGGGCTTAACAATGAGCAGTTCTTC
- TRBJ1-5 TRBV11-3 - 13 CASSLEYNQPQHF TGTGCCAGCAGCTTAGAATACAATCAGCCCCAGCATTTT
TRBD1 TRBJ2-7 TRBV10-2 few 14 CASSDQGDTYEQYF TGCGCCAGCAGTGATCAGGGGGACACCTACGAGCAGTACTTC